This T cell receptor beta chain was documented in a study of cytomegalovirus exposure and HLA in healthy donors. Study observations and caveats: Cytomegalovirus status was reportedly diagnosed by the classifier with high specificity and sensitivity.

Libraries were prepared by immunoSEQ multiplex PCR; TCRdb keeps only in-frame clonotypes and omits some of them. The table includes about 68,000 clones, around 93% detected once. As for this clone: Its antigen is currently unknown.

The CDR3 runs 17 residues. The V end was cut by 1 base, the J end by 7 bases, with 22 bases between. CDR1 and CDR2 from the germline V gene are MDHEN and SYDVKM. The specimen was PBMCs. The V gene is TRBV28, the J gene TRBJ1-2, with D hard to call. This sequence originates from a man aged 18 to 29 in good health and CMV-seronegative. Here the CDR3 reads CASSLFAELSSRGGYTF. Written as DNA, the CDR3 is TGTGCCAGCAGTTTATTCGCGGAGCTATCATCACGAGGTGGCTACACCTTC.